The clone carrying this TCR beta chain was recorded a few times. The antigen is unknown. During its preparation, the TCRbeta library received unique molecular identifiers. TCRdb used MiXCR to reprocess the PCR reads, holding one entry per CDR3 protein. The sample includes fewer than 700,000 distinct CDR3 sequences, under 25% of them seen just once. The data stem from a study of T-cell reconstitution after alpha-beta-depleted transplantation in children. Study-level results: The origin of alpha-beta T cells about two months after transplant was reportedly several hundred expanded graft clones.

This TCR was recovered from a boy younger than two who had a stem cell transplant for acute myeloid leukemia, so the T cells may come from the graft donor. Sequenced here: PBMCs, mostly from graft donor cells, sampled 360 days after TCRalphabeta/CD19-depleted stem cell transplant.

In nucleotides, the CDR3 is TGTGCCAGCAGTTACCATACAGGCCCCCTTGAAGCTTTCTTT. The encoded protein is CASSYHTGPLEAFF. This chain uses TRBV6-5 with TRBJ1-1, with a tentative D call TRBD1 (5 bases). The CDR3 spans 14 residues. Trimming took off 2 bases at V and 7 bases at J, with 14 bases between the two ends. CDR1 MNHEY and CDR2 SVGAGI come from the germline V gene.